The rows below give T cell receptor beta chains drawn from one sample of a study of blood T cell repertoires in COVID-19. Clones were sequenced by immunoSEQ multiplex PCR, and TCRdb holds only the in-frame ones, with some missing. The sample lists 250,000 to 300,000 clones, about 89% occurring once. Sequenced material: peripheral blood. The receptors were gathered from a woman in her sixties with acute or convalescent COVID-19. Each CDR3 is given with its conserved first and last residue. The size of a clone is reported for some rows only, either as once, few or many, or as a class for expanded clones.

clone_size: NA; j_call: TRBJ2-5; v_call: TRBV2; cdr3_aa: CASSLPTSGVKQETQYF
clone_size: once; j_call: TRBJ1-1; v_call: TRBV18; cdr3_aa: CASSHSSDTEAFF
clone_size: NA; j_call: TRBJ1-1; v_call: TRBV19; cdr3_aa: CASRTGTEGTEAFF
clone_size: NA; j_call: TRBJ2-7; v_call: TRBV29-1; cdr3_aa: CSVEDRTRNEQYF
clone_size: NA; j_call: TRBJ2-7; v_call: TRBV6-5; cdr3_aa: CASRSTGSYEQYF
clone_size: NA; j_call: TRBJ1-2; v_call: TRBV2; cdr3_aa: CASSPAGFNGYTF
clone_size: NA; j_call: TRBJ2-5; v_call: TRBV15; cdr3_aa: CATSADRQETQYF
clone_size: NA; j_call: TRBJ1-1; v_call: TRBV18; cdr3_aa: CASSFTRGFQGVDTEAFF
clone_size: NA; j_call: TRBJ2-1; v_call: TRBV28; cdr3_aa: CASSLQLSGAFSTHEQFF
clone_size: NA; j_call: TRBJ2-2; v_call: TRBV19; cdr3_aa: CASRRQGNTGELFF
clone_size: NA; j_call: TRBJ2-7; v_call: TRBV18; cdr3_aa: CASSPSTGNEQYF
clone_size: NA; j_call: TRBJ2-1; v_call: TRBV19; cdr3_aa: CASSIGLLAGGGEQFF
clone_size: NA; j_call: TRBJ2-7; v_call: TRBV3-1/TRBV3-2; cdr3_aa: CASSQISGASYEQYF
clone_size: once; j_call: TRBJ2-7; v_call: TRBV15; cdr3_aa: CATEPGQGTHEQYF
clone_size: NA; j_call: TRBJ2-2; v_call: TRBV18; cdr3_aa: CASSPRRTSGANTGELFF
clone_size: NA; j_call: TRBJ2-5; v_call: TRBV7-9; cdr3_aa: CASSPRIAAGSGETQYF
clone_size: NA; j_call: TRBJ2-7; v_call: TRBV5-4; cdr3_aa: CASSFSTAYEQYF
clone_size: NA; j_call: TRBJ1-4; v_call: TRBV28; cdr3_aa: CASSSTGTGGKKLFF
clone_size: NA; j_call: TRBJ1-5; v_call: TRBV6-5; cdr3_aa: CASTYLEGGHQPQHF
clone_size: NA; j_call: TRBJ1-5; v_call: TRBV6-6; cdr3_aa: CASSYLQGHQPQHF
clone_size: NA; j_call: TRBJ2-7; v_call: TRBV3-1/TRBV3-2; cdr3_aa: CASSPGQPYEQYF
clone_size: NA; j_call: TRBJ1-2; v_call: TRBV2; cdr3_aa: CASTERVGGYTF
clone_size: NA; j_call: TRBJ1-4; v_call: TRBV10-3; cdr3_aa: CAISERIGNEKLFF
clone_size: NA; j_call: TRBJ1-4; v_call: TRBV7-9; cdr3_aa: CASSRDRGPANEKLFF
clone_size: NA; j_call: TRBJ2-1; v_call: TRBV7-8; cdr3_aa: CASRPPFSSYNEQFF
clone_size: NA; j_call: TRBJ2-7; v_call: TRBV5-6; cdr3_aa: CASSTTSSPSYEQYF
clone_size: NA; j_call: TRBJ1-2; v_call: TRBV12-3/TRBV12-4; cdr3_aa: CASSHRENYGYTF
clone_size: NA; j_call: TRBJ2-5; v_call: TRBV7-6; cdr3_aa: CASSLGSGGHQETQYF
clone_size: NA; j_call: TRBJ2-7; v_call: TRBV19; cdr3_aa: CASSLRGVDEQYF